This note documents a single T cell receptor beta chain sequence. With random hexamers, reverse transcription was performed on about 0.45 to 1 ug of RNA. TCRdb reprocessed the immunoSEQ multiplex PCR reads with MiXCR, giving one entry per CDR3 protein. The table lists about 210,000 distinct CDR3 sequences, about 95% of them singletons. The sample belongs to a study of CD8 T cells in Susac syndrome. TCR beta was sequenced from blood CD8+ and CD4+ T cells. Germline V gene sequence: CDR1 DFQATT, CDR2 SNEGSKA (reference sequence). This CDR3 is 12 amino acids long. The V gene lost 6 bases and the J gene lost 7 bases, with 13 bases spanning the gap.

The TCR was taken from a human donor with multiple sclerosis. Source material: CD4+ T cells from PBMCs. This chain uses TRBV20-1 with TRBJ2-1; tentatively, D is TRBD1 (6 bases). The CDR3 sequence: CSAARTGNEQFF. The DNA for the CDR3 is TGCAGTGCCGCCCGAACAGGGAATGAGCAGTTCTTC.